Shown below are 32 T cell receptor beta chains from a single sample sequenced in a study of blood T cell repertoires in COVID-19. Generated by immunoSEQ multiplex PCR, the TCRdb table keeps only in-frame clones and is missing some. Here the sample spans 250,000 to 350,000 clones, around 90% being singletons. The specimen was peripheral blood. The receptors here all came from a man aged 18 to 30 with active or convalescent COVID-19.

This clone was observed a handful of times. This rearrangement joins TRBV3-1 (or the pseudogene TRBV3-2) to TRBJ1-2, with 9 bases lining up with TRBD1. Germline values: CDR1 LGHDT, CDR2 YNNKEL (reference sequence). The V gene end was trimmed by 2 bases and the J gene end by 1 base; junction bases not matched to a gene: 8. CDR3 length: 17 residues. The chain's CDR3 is CASSQLGTGRSNYGYTF. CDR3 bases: TGTGCCAGCAGCCAACTTGGGACAGGGAGGAGTAACTATGGCTACACCTTC.

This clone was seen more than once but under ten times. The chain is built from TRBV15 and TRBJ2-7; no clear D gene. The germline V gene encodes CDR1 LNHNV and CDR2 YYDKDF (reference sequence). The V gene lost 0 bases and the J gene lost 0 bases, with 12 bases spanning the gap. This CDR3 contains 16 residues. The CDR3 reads CATSRDPGRSSYEQYF. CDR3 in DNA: TGTGCCACCAGCAGAGATCCTGGCAGGTCCTCCTACGAGCAGTACTTC.

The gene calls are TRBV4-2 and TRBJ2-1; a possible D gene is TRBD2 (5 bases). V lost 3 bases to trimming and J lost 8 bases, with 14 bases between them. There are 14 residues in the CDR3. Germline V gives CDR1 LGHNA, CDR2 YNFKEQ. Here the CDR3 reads CASSQGAFGDEQFF. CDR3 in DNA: TGTGCCAGCAGCCAGGGAGCCTTCGGCGATGAGCAGTTCTTC.

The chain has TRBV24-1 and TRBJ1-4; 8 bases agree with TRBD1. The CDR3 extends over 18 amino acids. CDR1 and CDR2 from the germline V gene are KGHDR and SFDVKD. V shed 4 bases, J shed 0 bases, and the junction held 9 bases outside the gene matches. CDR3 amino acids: CATSDPTGEGATNEKLFF. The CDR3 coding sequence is TGTGCCACCAGTGACCCGACAGGGGAGGGAGCAACTAATGAAAAACTGTTTTTT.

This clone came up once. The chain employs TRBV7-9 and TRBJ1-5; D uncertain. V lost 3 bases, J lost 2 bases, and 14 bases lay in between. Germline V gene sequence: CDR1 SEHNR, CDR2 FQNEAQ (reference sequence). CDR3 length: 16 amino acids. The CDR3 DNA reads TGTGCCAGCAGCTTGGGAATGACCGGGGGCAATCAGCCCCAGCATTTT. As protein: CASSLGMTGGNQPQHF.

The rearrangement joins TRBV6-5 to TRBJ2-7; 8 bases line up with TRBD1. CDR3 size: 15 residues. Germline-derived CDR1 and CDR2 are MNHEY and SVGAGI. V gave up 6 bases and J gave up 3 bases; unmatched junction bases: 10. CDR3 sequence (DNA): TGTGCCAGCAGAGAGCAACAGGGGGTTAGCTACGAGCAGTACTTC. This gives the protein CASREQQGVSYEQYF.

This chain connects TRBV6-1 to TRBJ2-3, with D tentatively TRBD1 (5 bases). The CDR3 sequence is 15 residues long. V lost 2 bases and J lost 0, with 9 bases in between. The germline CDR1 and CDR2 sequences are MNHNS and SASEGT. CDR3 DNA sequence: TGTGCCAGCAGTGAAACGACAGCTAGCACAGATACGCAGTATTTT. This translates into CASSETTASTDTQYF.

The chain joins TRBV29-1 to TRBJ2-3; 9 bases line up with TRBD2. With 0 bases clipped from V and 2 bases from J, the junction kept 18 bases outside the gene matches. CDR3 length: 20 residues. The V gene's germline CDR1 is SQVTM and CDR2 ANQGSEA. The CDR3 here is CSVEDRAGGPNPPNTDTQYF. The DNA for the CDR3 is TGCAGCGTTGAAGATCGTGCGGGAGGGCCGAATCCCCCTAACACAGATACGCAGTATTTT.

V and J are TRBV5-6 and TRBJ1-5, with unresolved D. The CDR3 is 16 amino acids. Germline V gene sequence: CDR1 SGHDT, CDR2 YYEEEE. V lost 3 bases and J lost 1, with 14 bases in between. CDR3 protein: CASSSRLLLSNQPQHF. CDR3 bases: TGTGCCAGCAGCTCACGACTGCTGTTGAGCAATCAGCCCCAGCATTTT.

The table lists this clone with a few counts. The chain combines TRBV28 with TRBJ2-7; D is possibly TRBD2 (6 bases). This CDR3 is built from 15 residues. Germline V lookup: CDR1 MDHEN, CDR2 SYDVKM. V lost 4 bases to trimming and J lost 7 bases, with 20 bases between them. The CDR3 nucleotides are TGTGCCAGCAGTTCCCTTGCCAGGGTACGGGGGGAGCAGTACTTC. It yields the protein CASSSLARVRGEQYF.

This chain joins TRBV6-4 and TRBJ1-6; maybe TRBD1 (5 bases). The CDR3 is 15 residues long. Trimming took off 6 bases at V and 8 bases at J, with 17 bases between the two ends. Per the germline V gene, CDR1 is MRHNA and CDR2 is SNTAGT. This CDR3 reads CASRVTQGRDSPLHF. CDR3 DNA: TGTGCCAGCAGAGTGACGCAGGGCAGGGATTCACCCCTCCACTTT.

In DNA form, the CDR3 reads TGTGCCAGCAGCCGACAGTCTTTTAATGAAAAACTGTTTTTT. It specifies CASSRQSFNEKLFF. This rearrangement joins TRBV11-2 to TRBJ1-4; TRBD1 might be the D (5 bases). The CDR3 runs to 14 residues. Between the trimmed V and J ends, which lost 5 bases and 4 bases, there was a span of 11 bases. CDR1 is SGHAT, CDR2 FQNNGV, per germline.

The CDR3 loop is CASSQQSNQPQHF. For the CDR3, the DNA is TGTGCCAGCAGCCAACAGAGCAATCAGCCCCAGCATTTT. The chain carries TRBV12-3 or TRBV12-4 and TRBJ1-5; D is ambiguous. The CDR3 totals 13 residues. V was trimmed by 6 bases and J by 1 base, leaving 7 bases between them.

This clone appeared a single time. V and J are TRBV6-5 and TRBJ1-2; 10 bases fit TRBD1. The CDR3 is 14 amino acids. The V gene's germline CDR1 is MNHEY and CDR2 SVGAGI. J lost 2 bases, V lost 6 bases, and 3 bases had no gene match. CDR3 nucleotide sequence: TGTGCCAGCAGCTTGGGACAGGGGAACTATGGCTACACCTTC. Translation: CASSLGQGNYGYTF.

The CDR3 here is CATSRGRSYGYTF. CDR3 sequence (DNA): TGTGCCACCAGCAGAGGTCGGTCCTATGGCTACACCTTC. The chain couples TRBV15 to TRBJ1-2; D remains ambiguous. V lost 1 base to trimming and J lost 4 bases, with 7 bases between them. The germline gives CDR1 LNHNV, CDR2 YYDKDF (reference sequence). This CDR3 is built from 13 residues.

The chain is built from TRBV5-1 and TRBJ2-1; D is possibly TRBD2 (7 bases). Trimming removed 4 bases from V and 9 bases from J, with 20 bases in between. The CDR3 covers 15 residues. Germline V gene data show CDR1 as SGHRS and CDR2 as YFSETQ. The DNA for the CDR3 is TGCGCCAGCAGCCCCCGGGGTAGGGGGGAGGGTGAGCAGTTCTTC. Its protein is CASSPRGRGEGEQFF.

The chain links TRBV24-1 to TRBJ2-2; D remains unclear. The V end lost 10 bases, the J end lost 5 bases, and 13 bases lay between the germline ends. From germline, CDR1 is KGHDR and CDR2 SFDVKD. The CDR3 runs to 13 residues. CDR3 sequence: CATEGLTTGELFF. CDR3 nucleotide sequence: TGTGCCACAGAAGGCCTGACTACCGGGGAGCTGTTTTTT.

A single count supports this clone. CDR3 nucleotides: TGCGCCAGCAGCACACAAGGAGGTATAGATACGCAGTATTTT. Amino acid sequence: CASSTQGGIDTQYF. The V gene is TRBV4-3, the J gene TRBJ2-3; D is possibly TRBD2 (5 bases). V was cut by 5 bases and J by 5 bases, with 14 bases left in between. Germline loops: CDR1 LGHNA, CDR2 YSLEER. The CDR3 is 14 amino acids.

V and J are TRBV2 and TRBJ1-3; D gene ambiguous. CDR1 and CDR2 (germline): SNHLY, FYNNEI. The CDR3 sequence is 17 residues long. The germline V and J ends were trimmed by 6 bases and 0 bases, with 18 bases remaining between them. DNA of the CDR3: TGTGCCAGCAGAACTCTGAGGCGGAACCGCTCTGGAAACACCATATATTTT. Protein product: CASRTLRRNRSGNTIYF.

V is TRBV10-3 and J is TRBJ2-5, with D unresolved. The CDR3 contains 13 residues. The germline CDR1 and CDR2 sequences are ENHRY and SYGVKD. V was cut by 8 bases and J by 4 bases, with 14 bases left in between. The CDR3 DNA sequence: TGTGCCATCGCTAATCCTGCCGGAGAGACCCAGTACTTC. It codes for CAIANPAGETQYF.

CDR3 loop: CASSTLSGREVTDTQYF. The CDR3 DNA follows: TGTGCCAGCAGCACCCTTAGCGGGAGGGAGGTCACAGATACGCAGTATTTT. This chain joins TRBV2 and TRBJ2-3; 11 bases fit TRBD2. This CDR3 region has 17 residues. Germline-derived CDR1 and CDR2 are SNHLY and FYNNEI. Trimming at V came to 6 bases and at J to 2 bases, leaving 10 bases not matched to a gene.

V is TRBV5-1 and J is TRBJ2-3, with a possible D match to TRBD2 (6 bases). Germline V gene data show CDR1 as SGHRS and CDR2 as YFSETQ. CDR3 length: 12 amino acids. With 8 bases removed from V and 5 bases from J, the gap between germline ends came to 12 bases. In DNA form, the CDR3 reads TGCGCCAGTTATACAGCGGGAGATACGCAGTATTTT. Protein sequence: CASYTAGDTQYF.

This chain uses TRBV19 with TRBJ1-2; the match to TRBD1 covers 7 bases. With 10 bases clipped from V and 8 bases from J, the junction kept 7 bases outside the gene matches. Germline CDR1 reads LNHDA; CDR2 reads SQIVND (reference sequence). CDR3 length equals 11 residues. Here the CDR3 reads CATRQGFGYTF. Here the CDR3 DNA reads TGTGCCACCCGACAGGGATTCGGCTACACCTTC.

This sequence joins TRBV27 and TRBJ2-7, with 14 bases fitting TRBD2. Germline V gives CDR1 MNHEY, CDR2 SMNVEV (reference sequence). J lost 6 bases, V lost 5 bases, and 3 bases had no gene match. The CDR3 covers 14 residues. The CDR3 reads CASSQGLAGVEQYF. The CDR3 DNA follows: TGTGCCAGCAGTCAGGGACTAGCGGGGGTCGAGCAGTACTTC.

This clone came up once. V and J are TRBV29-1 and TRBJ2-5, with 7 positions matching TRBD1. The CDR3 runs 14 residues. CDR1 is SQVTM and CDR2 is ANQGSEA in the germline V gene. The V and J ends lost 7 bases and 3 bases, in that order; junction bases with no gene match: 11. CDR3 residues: CSGASTGREETQYF. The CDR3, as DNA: TGCAGCGGCGCCTCGACAGGGCGAGAAGAGACCCAGTACTTC.

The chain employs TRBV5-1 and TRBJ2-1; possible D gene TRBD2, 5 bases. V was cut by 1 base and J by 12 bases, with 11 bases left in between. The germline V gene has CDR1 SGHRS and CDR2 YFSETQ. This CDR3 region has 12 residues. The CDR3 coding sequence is TGCGCCAGCAGCTTGATTGCGGGTTTGCAGTTCTTC. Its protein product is CASSLIAGLQFF.

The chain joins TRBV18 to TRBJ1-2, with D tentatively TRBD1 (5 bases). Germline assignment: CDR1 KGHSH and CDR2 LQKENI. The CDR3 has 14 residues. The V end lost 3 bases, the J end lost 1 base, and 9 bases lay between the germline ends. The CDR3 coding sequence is TGTGCCAGCTCACCTGGGGCAGATAACTATGGCTACACCTTC. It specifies CASSPGADNYGYTF.

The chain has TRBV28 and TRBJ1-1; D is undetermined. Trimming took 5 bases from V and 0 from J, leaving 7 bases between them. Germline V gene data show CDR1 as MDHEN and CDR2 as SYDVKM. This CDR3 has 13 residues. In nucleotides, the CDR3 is TGTGCCAGCAGTCCCGACTTGAACACTGAAGCTTTCTTT. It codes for CASSPDLNTEAFF.

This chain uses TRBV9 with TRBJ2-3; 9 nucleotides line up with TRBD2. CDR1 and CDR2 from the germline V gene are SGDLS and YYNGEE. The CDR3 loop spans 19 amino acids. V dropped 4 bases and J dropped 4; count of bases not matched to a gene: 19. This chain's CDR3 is CASSTGAGGGWRFADTQYF. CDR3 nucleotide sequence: TGTGCCAGCAGCACCGGGGCGGGAGGGGGATGGCGTTTTGCAGATACGCAGTATTTT. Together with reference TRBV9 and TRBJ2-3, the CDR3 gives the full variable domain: DSGVTQTPKHLITATGQRVTLRCSPRSGDLSVYWYQQSLDQGLQFLIQYYNGEERAKGNILERFSAQQFPDLHSELNLSSLELGDSALYFCASSTGAGGGWRFADTQYFGPGTRLTVL.

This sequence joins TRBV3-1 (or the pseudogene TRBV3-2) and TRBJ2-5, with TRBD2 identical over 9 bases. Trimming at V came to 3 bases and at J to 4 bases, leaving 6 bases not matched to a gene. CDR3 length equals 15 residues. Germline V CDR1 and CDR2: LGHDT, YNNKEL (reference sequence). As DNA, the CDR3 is TGTGCCAGCAGCCAGGACGGACTAGCGAGAGAGACCCAGTACTTC. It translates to CASSQDGLARETQYF.

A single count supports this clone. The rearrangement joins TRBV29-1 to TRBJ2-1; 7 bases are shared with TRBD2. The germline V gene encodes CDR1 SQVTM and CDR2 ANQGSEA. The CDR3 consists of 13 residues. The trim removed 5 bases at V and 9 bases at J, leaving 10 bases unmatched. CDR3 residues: CSVPSAGVGEQFF. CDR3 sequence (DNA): TGCAGCGTTCCTTCGGCGGGAGTGGGTGAGCAGTTCTTC.

In DNA form, the CDR3 reads TGTGCCAGCAGCGCTAGCGGGGGGGCGATCGGGGAGCTGTTTTTT. Its protein product is CASSASGGAIGELFF. The rearrangement joins TRBV7-7 to TRBJ2-2, with 12 positions matching TRBD2. Germline CDR1 and CDR2: SSHAT and FNYEAQ (reference sequence). The V and J ends lost 5 bases and 7 bases, in that order; junction bases with no gene match: 5. This CDR3 contains 15 residues.